Sequencing of this T cell receptor (beta chain) was carried out in a study of cytomegalovirus exposure and HLA in healthy donors. Study-level findings and limits: Reports indicated that the classifier achieved high specificity and sensitivity in diagnosing cytomegalovirus status. Altogether, about 160 TCR beta chains were recorded as cytomegalovirus-associated. Later findings reportedly placed an Asian-associated ancestry cluster below the roughly 660-donor mean for N-insertions.

PCR employed 60 Vbeta and 13 Jbeta primers. TCRdb's copy holds only in-frame clones and misses some; the assay was immunoSEQ multiplex PCR. The table includes roughly 99,000 clones, 73% detected once. Germline lookup yields CDR1 LNHDA and CDR2 SQIVND (reference sequence). The CDR3 is 17 amino acids. V lost 5 bases and J lost 0, with 14 bases in between. This clone was counted only a few times. As yet, its antigen is unknown. The specimen sequenced was PBMCs. This rearrangement joins TRBV19 to TRBJ2-6; maybe TRBD1 (6 bases). The receptor comes from a man aged 25-40 years in good health and CMV-seronegative. In nucleotides, the CDR3 is TGTGCCAGTAGTGTTCAGGGGTCTAGCTCTGGGGCCAACGTCCTGACTTTC. It codes for CASSVQGSSSGANVLTF.